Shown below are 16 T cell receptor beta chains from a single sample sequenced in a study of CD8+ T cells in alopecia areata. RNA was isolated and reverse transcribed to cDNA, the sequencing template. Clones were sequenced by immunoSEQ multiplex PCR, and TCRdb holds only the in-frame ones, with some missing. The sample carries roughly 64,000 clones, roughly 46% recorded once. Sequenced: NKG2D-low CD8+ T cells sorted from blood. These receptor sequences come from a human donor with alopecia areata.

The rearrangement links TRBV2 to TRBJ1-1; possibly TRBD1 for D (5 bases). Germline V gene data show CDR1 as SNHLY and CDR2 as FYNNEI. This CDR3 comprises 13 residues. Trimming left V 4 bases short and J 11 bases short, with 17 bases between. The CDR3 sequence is CASSGPMGPKAFF. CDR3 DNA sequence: TGTGCCAGCAGTGGTCCTATGGGGCCGAAGGCTTTCTTT. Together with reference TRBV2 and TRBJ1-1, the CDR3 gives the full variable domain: EPEVTQTPSHQVTQMGQEVILRCVPISNHLYFYWYRQILGQKVEFLVSFYNNEISEKSEIFDDQFSVERPDGSNFTLKIRSTKLEDSAMYFCASSGPMGPKAFFGQGTRLTVV.

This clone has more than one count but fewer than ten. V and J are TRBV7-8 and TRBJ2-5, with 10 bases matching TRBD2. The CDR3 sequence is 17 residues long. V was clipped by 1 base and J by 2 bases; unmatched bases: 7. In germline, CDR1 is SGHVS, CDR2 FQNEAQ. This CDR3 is CASSLVGSGGFQETQYF. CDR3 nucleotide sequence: TGTGCCAGCAGCTTAGTTGGTAGCGGGGGGTTTCAAGAGACCCAGTACTTC.

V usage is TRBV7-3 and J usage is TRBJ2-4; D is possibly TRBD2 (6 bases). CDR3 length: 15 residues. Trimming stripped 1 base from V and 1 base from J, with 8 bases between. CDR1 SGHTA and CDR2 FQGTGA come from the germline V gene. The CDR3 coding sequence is TGTGCCAGCAGCTTAATTGCGGGGGCCAAAAACATTCAGTACTTC. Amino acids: CASSLIAGAKNIQYF.

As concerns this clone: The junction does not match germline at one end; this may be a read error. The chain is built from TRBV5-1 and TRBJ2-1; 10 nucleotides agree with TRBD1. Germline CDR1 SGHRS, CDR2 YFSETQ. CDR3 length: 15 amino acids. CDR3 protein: CASSLGQGRYNEQFF. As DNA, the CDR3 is TGCGCCAGCAGTTTGGGACAGGGGAGGTACAATGAGCAGTTCTTC.

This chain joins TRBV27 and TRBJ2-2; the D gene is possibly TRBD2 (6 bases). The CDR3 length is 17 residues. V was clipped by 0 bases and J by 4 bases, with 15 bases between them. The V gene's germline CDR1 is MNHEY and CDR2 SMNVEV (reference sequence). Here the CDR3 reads CASSLSERAGSTGELFF. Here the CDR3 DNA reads TGTGCCAGCAGTTTATCGGAGCGGGCGGGGAGCACCGGGGAGCTGTTTTTT.

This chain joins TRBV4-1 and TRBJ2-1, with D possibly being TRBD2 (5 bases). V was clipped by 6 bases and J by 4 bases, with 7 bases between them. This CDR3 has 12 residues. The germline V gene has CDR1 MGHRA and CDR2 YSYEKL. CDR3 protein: CASRERYNEQFF. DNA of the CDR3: TGCGCCAGCAGGGAGCGGTACAATGAGCAGTTCTTC.

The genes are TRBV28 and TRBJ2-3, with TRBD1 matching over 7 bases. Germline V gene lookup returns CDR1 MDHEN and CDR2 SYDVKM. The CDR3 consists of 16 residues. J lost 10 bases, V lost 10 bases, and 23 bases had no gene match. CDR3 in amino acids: CATIRATGAPYLPQYF. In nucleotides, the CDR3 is TGTGCCACCATACGGGCAACAGGGGCACCCTACCTCCCGCAGTATTTT.

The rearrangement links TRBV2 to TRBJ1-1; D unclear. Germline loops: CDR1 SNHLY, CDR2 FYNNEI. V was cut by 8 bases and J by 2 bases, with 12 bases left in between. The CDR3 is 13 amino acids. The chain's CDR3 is CASQQWFNTEAFF. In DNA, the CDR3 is TGTGCCAGCCAACAGTGGTTTAACACTGAAGCTTTCTTT.

CDR3 sequence (DNA): TGTGCCAGCACGCCACAGGGACTCCACGAGCAGTACTTC. This gives the protein CASTPQGLHEQYF. This chain connects TRBV2 to TRBJ2-7, with D tentatively TRBD1 or TRBD2 (6 bases each). Trimming removed 7 bases from V and 5 bases from J, with 15 bases in between. The length of the CDR3 is 13 residues. Germline CDR1 is SNHLY and CDR2 is FYNNEI. Full variable domain (rest looked up from reference TRBV2 and TRBJ2-7): EPEVTQTPSHQVTQMGQEVILRCVPISNHLYFYWYRQILGQKVEFLVSFYNNEISEKSEIFDDQFSVERPDGSNFTLKIRSTKLEDSAMYFCASTPQGLHEQYFGPGTRLTVT.

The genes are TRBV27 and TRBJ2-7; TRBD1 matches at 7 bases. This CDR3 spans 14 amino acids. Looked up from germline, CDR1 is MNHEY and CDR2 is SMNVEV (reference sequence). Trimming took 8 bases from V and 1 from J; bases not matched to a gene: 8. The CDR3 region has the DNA TGTGCCAGCGCCACAGGGGACCCATCCTACGAGCAGTACTTC. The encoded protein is CASATGDPSYEQYF.

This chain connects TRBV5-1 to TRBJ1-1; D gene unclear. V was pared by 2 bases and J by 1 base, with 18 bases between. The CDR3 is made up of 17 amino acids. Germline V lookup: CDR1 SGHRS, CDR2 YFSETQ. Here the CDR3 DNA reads TGCGCCAGCAGCTTTAGTTGGACCGACTCACAGAACACTGAAGCTTTCTTT. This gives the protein CASSFSWTDSQNTEAFF.

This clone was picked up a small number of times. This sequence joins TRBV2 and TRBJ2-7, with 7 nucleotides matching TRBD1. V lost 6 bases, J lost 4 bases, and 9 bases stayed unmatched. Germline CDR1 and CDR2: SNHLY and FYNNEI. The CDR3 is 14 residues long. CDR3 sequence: CASREQGRIYEQYF. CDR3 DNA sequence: TGTGCCAGCAGAGAACAGGGGCGGATTTACGAGCAGTACTTC.

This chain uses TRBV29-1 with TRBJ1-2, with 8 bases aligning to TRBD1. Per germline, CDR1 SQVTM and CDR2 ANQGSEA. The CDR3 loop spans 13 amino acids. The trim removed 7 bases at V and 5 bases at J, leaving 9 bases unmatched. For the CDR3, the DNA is TGCAGCGCCGGCCGGACAGGGATTTATGGCTACACCTTC. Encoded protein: CSAGRTGIYGYTF. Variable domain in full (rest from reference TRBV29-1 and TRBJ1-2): SAVISQKPSRDICQRGTSLTIQCQVDSQVTMMFWYRQQPGQSLTLIATANQGSEATYESGFVIDKFPISRPNLTFSTLTVSNMSPEDSSIYLCSAGRTGIYGYTFGSGTRLTVV.

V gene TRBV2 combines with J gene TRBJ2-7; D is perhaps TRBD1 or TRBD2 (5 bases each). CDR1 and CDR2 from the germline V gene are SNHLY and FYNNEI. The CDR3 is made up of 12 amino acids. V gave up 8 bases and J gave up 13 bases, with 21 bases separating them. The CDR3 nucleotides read TGTGCCAGCCGGGGCAGGGTGGGTCTCGTCTACTTC. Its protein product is CASRGRVGLVYF. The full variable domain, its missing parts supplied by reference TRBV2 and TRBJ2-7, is EPEVTQTPSHQVTQMGQEVILRCVPISNHLYFYWYRQILGQKVEFLVSFYNNEISEKSEIFDDQFSVERPDGSNFTLKIRSTKLEDSAMYFCASRGRVGLVYFGPGTRLTVT.

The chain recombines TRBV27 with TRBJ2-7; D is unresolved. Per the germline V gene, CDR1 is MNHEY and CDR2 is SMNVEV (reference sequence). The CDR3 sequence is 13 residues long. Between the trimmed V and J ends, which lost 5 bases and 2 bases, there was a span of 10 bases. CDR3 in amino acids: CASSIGSAYEQYF. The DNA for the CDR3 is TGTGCCAGCAGTATCGGTTCGGCCTACGAGCAGTACTTC.

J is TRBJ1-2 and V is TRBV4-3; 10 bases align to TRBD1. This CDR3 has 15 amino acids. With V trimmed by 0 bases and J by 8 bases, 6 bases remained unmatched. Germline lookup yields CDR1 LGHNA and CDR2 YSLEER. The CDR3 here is CASSQDPGQGEGYTF. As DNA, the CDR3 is TGCGCCAGCAGCCAAGATCCCGGACAGGGGGAAGGCTACACCTTC.